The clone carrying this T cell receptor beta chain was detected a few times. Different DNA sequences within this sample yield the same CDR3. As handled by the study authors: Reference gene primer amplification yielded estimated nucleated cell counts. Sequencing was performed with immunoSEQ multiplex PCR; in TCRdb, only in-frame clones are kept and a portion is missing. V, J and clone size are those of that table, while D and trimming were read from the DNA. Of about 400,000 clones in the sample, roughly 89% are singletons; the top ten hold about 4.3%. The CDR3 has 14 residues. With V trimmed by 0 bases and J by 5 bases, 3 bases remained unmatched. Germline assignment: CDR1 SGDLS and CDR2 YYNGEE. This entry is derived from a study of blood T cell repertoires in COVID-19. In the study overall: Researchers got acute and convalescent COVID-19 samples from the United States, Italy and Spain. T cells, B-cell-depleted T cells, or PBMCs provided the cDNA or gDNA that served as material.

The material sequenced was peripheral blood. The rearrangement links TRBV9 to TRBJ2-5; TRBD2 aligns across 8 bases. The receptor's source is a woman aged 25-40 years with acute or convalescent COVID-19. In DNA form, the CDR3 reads TGTGCCAGCAGCGTAGGCGCTAGCGGGGAGACCCAGTACTTC. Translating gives CASSVGASGETQYF.